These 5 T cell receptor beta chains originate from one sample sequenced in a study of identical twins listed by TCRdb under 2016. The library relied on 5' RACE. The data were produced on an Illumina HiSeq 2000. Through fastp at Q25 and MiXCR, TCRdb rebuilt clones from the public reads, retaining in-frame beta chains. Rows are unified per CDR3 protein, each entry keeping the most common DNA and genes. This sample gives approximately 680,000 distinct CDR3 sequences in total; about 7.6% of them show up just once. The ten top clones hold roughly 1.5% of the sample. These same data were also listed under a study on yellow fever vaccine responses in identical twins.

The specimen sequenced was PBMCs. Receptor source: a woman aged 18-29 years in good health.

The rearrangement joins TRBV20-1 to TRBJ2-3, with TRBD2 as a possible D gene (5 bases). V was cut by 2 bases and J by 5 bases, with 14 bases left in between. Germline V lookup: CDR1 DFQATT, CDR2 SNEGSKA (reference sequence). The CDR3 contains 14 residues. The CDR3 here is CSARLFFGIDTQYF. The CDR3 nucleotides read TGCAGTGCTAGACTATTCTTCGGGATAGATACGCAGTATTTT.

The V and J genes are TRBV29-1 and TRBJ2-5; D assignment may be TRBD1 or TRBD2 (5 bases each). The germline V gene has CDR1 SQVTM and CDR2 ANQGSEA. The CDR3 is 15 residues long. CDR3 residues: CRAPPGTVTPETQYF. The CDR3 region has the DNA TGCAGGGCCCCCCCCGGGACCGTGACCCCAGAGACCCAGTACTTC.

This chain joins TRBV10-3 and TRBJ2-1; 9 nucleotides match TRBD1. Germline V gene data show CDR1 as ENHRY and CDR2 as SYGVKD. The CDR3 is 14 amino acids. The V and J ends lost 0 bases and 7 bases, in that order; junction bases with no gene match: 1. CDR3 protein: CAISESTGGNEQFF. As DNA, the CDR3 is TGTGCCATCAGTGAGTCGACAGGGGGGAATGAGCAGTTCTTC.

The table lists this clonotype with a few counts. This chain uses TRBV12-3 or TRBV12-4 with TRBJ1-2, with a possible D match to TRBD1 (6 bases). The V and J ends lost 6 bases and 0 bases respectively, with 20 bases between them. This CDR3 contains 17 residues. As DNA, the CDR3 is TGTGCCAGCAGCTTACGACTCCGGGGGGCGGCTAACTATGGCTACACCTTC. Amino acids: CASSLRLRGAANYGYTF.

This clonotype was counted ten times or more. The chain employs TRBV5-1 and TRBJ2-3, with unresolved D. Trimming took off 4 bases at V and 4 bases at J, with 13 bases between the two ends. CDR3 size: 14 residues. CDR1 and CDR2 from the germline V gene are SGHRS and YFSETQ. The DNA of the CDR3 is TGCGCCAGCAGCGCAACTACACCGCCAGATACGCAGTATTTT. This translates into CASSATTPPDTQYF.